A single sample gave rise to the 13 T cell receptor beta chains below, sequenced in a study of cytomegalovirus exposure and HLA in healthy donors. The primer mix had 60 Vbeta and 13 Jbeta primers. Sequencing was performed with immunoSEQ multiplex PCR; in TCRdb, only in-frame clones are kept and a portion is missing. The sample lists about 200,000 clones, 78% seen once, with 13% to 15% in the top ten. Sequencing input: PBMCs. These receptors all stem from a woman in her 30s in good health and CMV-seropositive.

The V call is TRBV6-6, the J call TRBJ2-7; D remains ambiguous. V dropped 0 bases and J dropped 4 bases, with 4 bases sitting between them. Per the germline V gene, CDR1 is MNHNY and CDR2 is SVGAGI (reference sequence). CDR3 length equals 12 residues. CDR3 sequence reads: CASSYSRYEQYF. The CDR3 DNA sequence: TGTGCCAGCAGTTACTCGAGATACGAGCAGTACTTC.

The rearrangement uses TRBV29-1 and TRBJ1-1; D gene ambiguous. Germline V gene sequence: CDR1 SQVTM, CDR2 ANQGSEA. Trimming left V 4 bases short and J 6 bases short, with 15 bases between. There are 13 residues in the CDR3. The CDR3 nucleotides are TGCAGCGTTGCTCCTGGCTTCGGAGCTGAAGCTTTCTTT. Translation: CSVAPGFGAEAFF. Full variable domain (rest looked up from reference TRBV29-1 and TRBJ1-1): SAVISQKPSRDICQRGTSLTIQCQVDSQVTMMFWYRQQPGQSLTLIATANQGSEATYESGFVIDKFPISRPNLTFSTLTVSNMSPEDSSIYLCSVAPGFGAEAFFGQGTRLTVV.

The DNA of the CDR3 is TGCGCCAGCGCCTCTGGCAGGGCGGTGCTCAACACCGGGGAGCTGTTTTTT. This sequence encodes CASASGRAVLNTGELFF. The rearrangement links TRBV5-1 to TRBJ2-2, with D possibly matching TRBD1 (5 bases). Germline V CDR1 and CDR2: SGHRS, YFSETQ. The CDR3 contains 17 residues. V was clipped by 7 bases and J by 2 bases, with 21 bases between them.

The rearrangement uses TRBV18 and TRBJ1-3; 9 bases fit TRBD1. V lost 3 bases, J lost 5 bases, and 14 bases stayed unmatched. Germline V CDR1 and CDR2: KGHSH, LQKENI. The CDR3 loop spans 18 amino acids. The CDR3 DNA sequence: TGTGCCAGCTCACCTCAGTCCCGGGACAGGGAAACTAGAAACACCATATATTTT. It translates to CASSPQSRDRETRNTIYF.

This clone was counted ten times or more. The CDR3: CASRGSDRGLSQPQHF. DNA of the CDR3: TGCGCCAGCAGGGGTTCGGACAGGGGGCTGTCCCAGCCCCAGCATTTT. This chain uses TRBV10-1 with TRBJ1-5; 11 bases are a match to TRBD1. This CDR3 is built from 16 residues. Germline-derived CDR1 and CDR2 are WNHNN and SYGVQD (reference sequence). V gave up 6 bases and J gave up 7 bases; unmatched junction bases: 11.

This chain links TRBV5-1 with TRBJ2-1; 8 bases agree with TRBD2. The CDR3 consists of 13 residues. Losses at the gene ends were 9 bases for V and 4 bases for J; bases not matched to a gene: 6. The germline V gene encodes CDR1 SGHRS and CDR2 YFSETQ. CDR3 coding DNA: TGCGCCACTCGGGGGGGCCTTTACAATGAGCAGTTCTTC. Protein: CATRGGLYNEQFF. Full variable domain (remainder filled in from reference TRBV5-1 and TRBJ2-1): KAGVTQTPRYLIKTRGQQVTLSCSPISGHRSVSWYQQTPGQGLQFLFEYFSETQRNKGNFPGRFSGRQFSNSRSEMNVSTLELGDSALYLCATRGGLYNEQFFGPGTRLTVL.

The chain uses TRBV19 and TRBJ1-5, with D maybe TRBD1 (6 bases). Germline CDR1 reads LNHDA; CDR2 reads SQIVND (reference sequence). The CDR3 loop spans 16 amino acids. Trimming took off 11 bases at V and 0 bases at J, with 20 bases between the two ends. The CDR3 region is CAAQTGGPYSNQPQHF. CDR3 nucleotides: TGTGCCGCCCAGACCGGGGGGCCCTATAGCAATCAGCCCCAGCATTTT.

The CDR3 spells CASSKTGSYEQYF. In DNA form, the CDR3 reads TGTGCCAGCAGTAAGACAGGCTCCTACGAGCAGTACTTC. This chain uses TRBV2 with TRBJ2-7; a possible D gene is TRBD1 (6 bases). Germline CDR1 is SNHLY and CDR2 is FYNNEI. V lost 5 bases and J lost 0, with 8 bases in between. This CDR3 region has 13 residues.

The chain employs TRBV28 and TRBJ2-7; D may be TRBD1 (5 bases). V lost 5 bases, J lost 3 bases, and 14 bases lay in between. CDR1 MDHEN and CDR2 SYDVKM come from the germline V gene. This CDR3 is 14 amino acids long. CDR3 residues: CASSQRTSIYEQYF. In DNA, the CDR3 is TGTGCCAGCAGTCAACGGACAAGTATCTACGAGCAGTACTTC.

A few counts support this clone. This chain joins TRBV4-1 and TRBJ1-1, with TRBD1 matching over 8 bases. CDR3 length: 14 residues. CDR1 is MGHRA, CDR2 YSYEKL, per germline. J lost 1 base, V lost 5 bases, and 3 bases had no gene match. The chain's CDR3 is CASSWTGTNTEAFF. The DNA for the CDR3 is TGCGCCAGCAGCTGGACAGGGACGAACACTGAAGCTTTCTTT.

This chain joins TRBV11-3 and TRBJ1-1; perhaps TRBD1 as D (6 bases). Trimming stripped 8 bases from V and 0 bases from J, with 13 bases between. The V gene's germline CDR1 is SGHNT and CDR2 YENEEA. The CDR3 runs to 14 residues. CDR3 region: CASLAGAMNTEAFF. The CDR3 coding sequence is TGTGCCAGCCTCGCGGGGGCGATGAACACTGAAGCTTTCTTT.

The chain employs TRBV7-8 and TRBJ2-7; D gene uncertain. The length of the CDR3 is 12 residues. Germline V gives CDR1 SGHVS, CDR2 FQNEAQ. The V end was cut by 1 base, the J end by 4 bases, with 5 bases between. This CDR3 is CASSLVVYEQYF. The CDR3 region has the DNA TGTGCCAGCAGCTTAGTCGTGTACGAGCAGTACTTC. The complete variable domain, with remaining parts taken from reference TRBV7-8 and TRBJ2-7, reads GAGVSQSPRYKVAKRGQDVALRCDPISGHVSLFWYQQALGQGPEFLTYFQNEAQLDKSGLPSDRFFAERPEGSVSTLKIQRTQQEDSAVYLCASSLVVYEQYFGPGTRLTVT.

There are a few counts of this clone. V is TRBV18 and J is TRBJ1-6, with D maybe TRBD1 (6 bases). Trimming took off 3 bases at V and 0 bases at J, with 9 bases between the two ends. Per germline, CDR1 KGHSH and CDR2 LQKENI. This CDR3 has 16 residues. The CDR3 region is CASSPEQGSYNSPLHF. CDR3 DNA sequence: TGTGCCAGCTCACCGGAACAGGGCTCCTATAATTCACCCCTCCACTTT.